What follows describes a single T cell receptor (beta chain). Antigen unknown. This specimen belongs to a study of shared clonotypes between healthy human individuals. The germline V gene has CDR1 LNHNV and CDR2 YYDKDF (reference sequence). The CDR3 is 14 amino acids. V lost 5 bases and J 3 bases, leaving 10 bases between the germline ends. Repertoires were generated with immunoSEQ multiplex PCR, while TCRdb's copy carries only in-frame clones and drops some. The sample shows 400,000 to 500,000 clones, roughly four fifths of them seen only once. Study outcomes and limitations: Investigators collected only blood, and repertoires in tissues likely differ.

The source of this sequence is a woman aged 40 to 49 in good health. Some clones in this sample may be carry-over from other donors' samples. The chain is built from TRBV15 and TRBJ2-2; unclear D gene. Sequencing was carried out using PBMCs. The CDR3: CATSGVRDTGELFF. The DNA of the CDR3 is TGTGCCACCAGCGGAGTTCGGGACACCGGGGAGCTGTTTTTT.